The 9 T cell receptor beta chains below all came from one sample that was sequenced in a study of CXCR3-negative and CXCR3-positive naive CD8 T cells. cDNA libraries for TRB were generated by 5' RACE incorporating UMI labels. TCRdb reprocessed the 5' RACE reads and reports one entry per CDR3 protein, with no DNA. The table for this sample gives about 48,000 distinct CDR3 sequences. Sequencing was done on a sample of memory CD8+ T cells from blood. These receptors were collected from a human donor in good health. Some clones in this sample may be carry-over from other donors' samples.

The rearrangement uses TRBV28 and TRBJ2-1; TCRdb designates TRBD2, a call that cannot be tested without DNA. The V gene's germline CDR1 is MDHEN and CDR2 SYDVKM. The CDR3 totals 14 residues. The CDR3 region is CASSFLRDYNEQFF.

V is TRBV7-3 and J is TRBJ2-3; TCRdb gives TRBD2 as the D gene, but with no DNA this cannot be confirmed. The CDR3 is 14 amino acids. Germline CDR1 is SGHTA and CDR2 is FQGTGA. The CDR3 protein is CASSLGESGNTQYF. Full variable domain (rest looked up from reference TRBV7-3 and TRBJ2-3): GAGVSQTPSNKVTEKGKYVELRCDPISGHTALYWYRQSLGQGPEFLIYFQGTGAADDSGLPNDRFFAVRPEGSVSTLKIQRTERGDSAVYLCASSLGESGNTQYFGPGTRLTVL.

The chain uses TRBV20-1 and TRBJ1-6; the TCRdb call, TRBD1, lacks DNA for checking. CDR1 is DFQATT and CDR2 is SNEGSKA in the germline V gene (reference sequence). The CDR3 runs 13 residues. The CDR3 spells CSAGTAENSPLHF.

This clonotype is medium-sized (0.01 to 0.1%) by frequency. This chain links TRBV4-2 with TRBJ2-7; TCRdb calls TRBD2, which cannot be checked without DNA. Germline-derived CDR1 and CDR2 are LGHNA and YNFKEQ. There are 14 residues in the CDR3. The CDR3 loop is CASSQDGLANEQYF.

The gene calls are TRBV12-3 or TRBV12-4 and TRBJ2-7. CDR3 size: 12 residues. The CDR3 sequence: CASSFNTYEQYF.

This sequence joins TRBV12-3 or TRBV12-4 and TRBJ1-5. There are 14 residues in the CDR3. The CDR3 sequence is CASSLGSGNQPQHF.

This chain's CDR3 is CASTRGTGYTF. The chain links TRBV2 to TRBJ1-2. CDR3 size: 11 residues. The germline V gene encodes CDR1 SNHLY and CDR2 FYNNEI.

The gene calls are TRBV5-1 and TRBJ1-1; checking the TCRdb D call of TRBD1 is not possible without DNA. The CDR3 is made up of 16 amino acids. Germline CDR1 SGHRS, CDR2 YFSETQ. Here the CDR3 reads CASSPRAGPIDIEAFF.

V gene TRBV13 combines with J gene TRBJ2-2; without DNA, the TCRdb call of TRBD1 cannot be checked. The CDR3 length is 19 residues. CDR1 is PRHDT, CDR2 FYEKMQ, per germline (reference sequence). The CDR3 sequence: CASSSAYRWDRDATGELFF.